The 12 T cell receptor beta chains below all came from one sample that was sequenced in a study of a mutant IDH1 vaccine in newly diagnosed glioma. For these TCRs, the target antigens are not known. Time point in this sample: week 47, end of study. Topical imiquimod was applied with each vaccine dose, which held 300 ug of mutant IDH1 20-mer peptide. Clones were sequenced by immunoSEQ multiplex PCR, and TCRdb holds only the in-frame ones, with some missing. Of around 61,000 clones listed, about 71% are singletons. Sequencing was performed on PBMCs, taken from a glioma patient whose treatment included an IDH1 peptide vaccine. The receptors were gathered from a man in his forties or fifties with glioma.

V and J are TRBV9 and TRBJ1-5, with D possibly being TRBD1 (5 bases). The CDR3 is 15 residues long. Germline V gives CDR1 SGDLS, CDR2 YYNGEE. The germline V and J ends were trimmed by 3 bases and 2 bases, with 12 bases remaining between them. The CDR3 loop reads CASSAGVRGNQPQHF. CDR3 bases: TGTGCCAGCAGCGCGGGGGTTCGGGGCAATCAGCCCCAGCATTTT.

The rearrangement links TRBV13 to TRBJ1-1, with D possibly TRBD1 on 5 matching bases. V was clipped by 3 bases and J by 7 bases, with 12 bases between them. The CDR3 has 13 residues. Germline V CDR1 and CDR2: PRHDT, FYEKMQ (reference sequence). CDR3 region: CASSFLGASEAFF. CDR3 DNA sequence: TGTGCCAGCAGCTTTTTAGGGGCGAGTGAAGCTTTCTTT.

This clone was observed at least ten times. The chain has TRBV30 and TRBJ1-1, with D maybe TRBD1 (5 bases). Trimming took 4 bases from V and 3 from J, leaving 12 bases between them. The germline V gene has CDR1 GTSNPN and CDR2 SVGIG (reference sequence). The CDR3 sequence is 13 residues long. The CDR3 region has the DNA TGTGCCTGGATCCCGCAGGGTCACACTGAAGCTTTCTTT. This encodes CAWIPQGHTEAFF.

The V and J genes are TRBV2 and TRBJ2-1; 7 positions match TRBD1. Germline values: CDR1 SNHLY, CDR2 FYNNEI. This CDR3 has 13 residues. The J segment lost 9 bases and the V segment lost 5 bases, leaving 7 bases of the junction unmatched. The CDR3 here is CASSRDSGGEQFF. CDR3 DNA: TGTGCCAGCAGTAGGGACAGCGGAGGTGAGCAGTTCTTC. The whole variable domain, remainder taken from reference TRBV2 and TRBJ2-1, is EPEVTQTPSHQVTQMGQEVILRCVPISNHLYFYWYRQILGQKVEFLVSFYNNEISEKSEIFDDQFSVERPDGSNFTLKIRSTKLEDSAMYFCASSRDSGGEQFFGPGTRLTVL.

The CDR3 nucleotides are TGCGCCAGCAGCTTGGAGTATAACGGGAACTATGGCTACACCTTC. Protein product: CASSLEYNGNYGYTF. This chain uses TRBV5-1 with TRBJ1-2; D not resolved. The CDR3 is 15 amino acids. Trimming stripped 0 bases from V and 2 bases from J, with 11 bases between. The germline V gene has CDR1 SGHRS and CDR2 YFSETQ. The full variable domain, its missing parts supplied by reference TRBV5-1 and TRBJ1-2, is KAGVTQTPRYLIKTRGQQVTLSCSPISGHRSVSWYQQTPGQGLQFLFEYFSETQRNKGNFPGRFSGRQFSNSRSEMNVSTLELGDSALYLCASSLEYNGNYGYTFGSGTRLTVV.

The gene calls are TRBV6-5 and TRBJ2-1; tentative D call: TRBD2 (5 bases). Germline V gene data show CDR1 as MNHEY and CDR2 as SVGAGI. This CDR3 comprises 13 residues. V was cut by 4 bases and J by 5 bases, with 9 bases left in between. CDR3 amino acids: CASSFTRNNEQFF. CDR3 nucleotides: TGTGCCAGCAGTTTTACTAGAAACAATGAGCAGTTCTTC.

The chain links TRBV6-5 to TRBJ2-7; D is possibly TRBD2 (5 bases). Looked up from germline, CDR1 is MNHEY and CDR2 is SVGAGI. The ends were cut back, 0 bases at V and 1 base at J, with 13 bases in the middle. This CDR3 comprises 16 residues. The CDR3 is CASSYSGVRGSYEQYF. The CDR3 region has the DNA TGTGCCAGCAGTTACTCGGGAGTTCGGGGATCCTACGAGCAGTACTTC.

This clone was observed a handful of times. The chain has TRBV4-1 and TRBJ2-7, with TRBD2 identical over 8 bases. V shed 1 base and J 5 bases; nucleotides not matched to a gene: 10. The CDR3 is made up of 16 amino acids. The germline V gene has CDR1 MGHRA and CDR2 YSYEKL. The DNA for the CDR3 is TGCGCCAGCAGCCAAGGGGGTTATAGCGGGGTACACGAGCAGTACTTC. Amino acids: CASSQGGYSGVHEQYF.

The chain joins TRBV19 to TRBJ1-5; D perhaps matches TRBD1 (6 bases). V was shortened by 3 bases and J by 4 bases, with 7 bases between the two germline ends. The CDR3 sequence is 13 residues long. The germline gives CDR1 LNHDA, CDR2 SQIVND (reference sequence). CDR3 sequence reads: CASSMQGNQPQHF. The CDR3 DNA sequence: TGTGCCAGTAGTATGCAGGGGAATCAGCCCCAGCATTTT.

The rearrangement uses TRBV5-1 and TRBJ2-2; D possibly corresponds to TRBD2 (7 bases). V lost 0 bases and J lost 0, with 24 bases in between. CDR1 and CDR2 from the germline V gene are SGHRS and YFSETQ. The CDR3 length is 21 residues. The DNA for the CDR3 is TGCGCCAGCAGCTTGGCGTACGGGCGGGGGCTACTCCGTCCGAACACCGGGGAGCTGTTTTTT. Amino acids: CASSLAYGRGLLRPNTGELFF.

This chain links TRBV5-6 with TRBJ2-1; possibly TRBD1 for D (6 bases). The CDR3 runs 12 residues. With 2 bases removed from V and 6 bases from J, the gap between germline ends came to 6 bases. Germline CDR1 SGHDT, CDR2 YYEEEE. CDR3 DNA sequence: TGTGCCAGCAGCTTCAGGGGCAATGAGCAGTTCTTC. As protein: CASSFRGNEQFF.

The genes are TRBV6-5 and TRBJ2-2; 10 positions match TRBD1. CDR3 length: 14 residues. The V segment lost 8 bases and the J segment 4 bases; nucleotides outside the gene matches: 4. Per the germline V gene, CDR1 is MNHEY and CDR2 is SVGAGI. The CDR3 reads CASRDRGSTGELFF. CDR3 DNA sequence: TGTGCCAGCCGGGACAGGGGATCCACCGGGGAGCTGTTTTTT.